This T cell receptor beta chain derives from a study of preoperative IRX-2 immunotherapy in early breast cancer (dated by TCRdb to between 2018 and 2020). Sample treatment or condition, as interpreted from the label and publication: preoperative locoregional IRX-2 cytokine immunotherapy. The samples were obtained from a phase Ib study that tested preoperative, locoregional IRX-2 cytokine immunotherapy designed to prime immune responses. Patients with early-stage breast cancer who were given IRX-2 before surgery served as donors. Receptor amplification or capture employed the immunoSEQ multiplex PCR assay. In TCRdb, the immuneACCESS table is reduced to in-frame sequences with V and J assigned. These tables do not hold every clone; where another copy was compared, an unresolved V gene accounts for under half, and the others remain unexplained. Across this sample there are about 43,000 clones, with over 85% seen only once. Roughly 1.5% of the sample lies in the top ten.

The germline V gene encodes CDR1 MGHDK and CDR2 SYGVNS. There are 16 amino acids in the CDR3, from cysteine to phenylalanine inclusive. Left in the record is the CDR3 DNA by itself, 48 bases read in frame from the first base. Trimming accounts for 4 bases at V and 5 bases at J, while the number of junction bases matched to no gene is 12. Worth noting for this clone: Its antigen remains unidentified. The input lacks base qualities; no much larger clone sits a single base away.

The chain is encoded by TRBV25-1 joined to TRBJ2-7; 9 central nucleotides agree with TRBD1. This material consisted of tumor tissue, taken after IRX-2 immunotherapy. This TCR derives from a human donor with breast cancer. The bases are TGTGCCAGCAGTGGGGGGAGGGGGACAGGGCTCCACGAGCAGTACTTC. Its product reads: CASSGGRGTGLHEQYF.